This T cell receptor beta chain was profiled in a study of spatial heterogeneity in lung cancer. The V gene lost 0 bases and the J gene lost 5 bases, with 14 bases spanning the gap. The germline V gene encodes CDR1 DFQATT and CDR2 SNEGSKA (reference sequence). This CDR3 spans 14 amino acids. This clonotype was observed a few times. The time point: sample taken at primary tumor resection. TCRs were sequenced from unsorted whole RNA of tumor, nontumor lung or PBMC. Donors were some 72 untreated early-stage non-small cell lung cancer patients. On each TCR cDNA molecule, a unique molecular identifier was present. One entry per CDR3 protein results from TCRdb running MiXCR on the 5' RACE reads. Here the sample spans 60,000 to 80,000 distinct CDR3 sequences, about an eighth being singletons.

V is TRBV20-1 and J is TRBJ2-7; D unclear. The receptor was isolated from a male donor with early-stage non-small cell lung cancer. This specimen was PBMCs, taken at surgery. The chain's CDR3 is CSARDPLLRDEQYF. DNA of the CDR3: TGCAGTGCTAGAGACCCATTACTTAGGGACGAGCAGTACTTC.